This entry lists 31 T cell receptor beta chains sequenced from one sample in a study of radiation and T cells in renal cell carcinoma. As for time point: blood 2 weeks post-SBRT. Treatment: 15 Gy SBRT to primary tumor, nephrectomy 4 weeks later. Some clones are missing from TCRdb's copy, which holds only in-frame ones; the method was immunoSEQ multiplex PCR. Here the sample spans 150,000 to 190,000 clones, roughly 87% being singletons. The sequences come from blood, collected from a patient whose treatment included radiotherapy and nephrectomy. The receptors were gathered from a woman aged 45-60 years with renal cell carcinoma.

The chain uses TRBV19 and TRBJ1-2, with TRBD1 as a possible D gene (5 bases). This CDR3 spans 15 amino acids. Trimming shortened V by 7 bases and J by 5 bases, and 20 bases separated the two germline ends. Germline assignment: CDR1 LNHDA and CDR2 SQIVND (reference sequence). CDR3: CASTPVGRQMYGYTF. CDR3 in DNA: TGTGCCAGTACCCCAGTCGGACGACAGATGTATGGCTACACCTTC. Based on the CDR3 plus reference TRBV19 and TRBJ1-2, the full variable domain is DGGITQSPKYLFRKEGQNVTLSCEQNLNHDAMYWYRQDPGQGLRLIYYSQIVNDFQKGDIAEGYSVSREKKESFPLTVTSAQKNPTAFYLCASTPVGRQMYGYTFGSGTRLTVV.

In nucleotides, the CDR3 is TGTGCCAGCAGCCCGTCGCTGGGGGCCGGAGCTTTCTTT. Its translation: CASSPSLGAGAFF. The chain carries TRBV7-9 and TRBJ1-1; weak D call: TRBD1 (6 bases). V gave up 5 bases and J gave up 10 bases, with 17 bases separating them. There are 13 residues in the CDR3. Germline CDR1 and CDR2: SEHNR and FQNEAQ (reference sequence). The full variable domain, its missing parts supplied by reference TRBV7-9 and TRBJ1-1, is DTGVSQNPRHKITKRGQNVTFRCDPISEHNRLYWYRQTLGQGPEFLTYFQNEAQLEKSRLLSDRFSAERPKGSFSTLEIQRTEQGDSAMYLCASSPSLGAGAFFGQGTRLTVV.

The V gene is TRBV4-1, the J gene TRBJ1-2, with 7 bases aligning to TRBD1. V lost 4 bases and J lost 7; bases outside the gene matches: 15. The CDR3 loop spans 16 amino acids. CDR1 MGHRA and CDR2 YSYEKL come from the germline V gene. CDR3 in DNA: TGCGCCAGCAGCCCGCAAGAAGGGGGCCCTTTGGGTGGCTACACCTTC. This sequence encodes CASSPQEGGPLGGYTF.

This clone was recorded a few times. The J gene is TRBJ2-1, the V gene TRBV15; D remains unclear. The V gene's germline CDR1 is LNHNV and CDR2 YYDKDF (reference sequence). V lost 5 bases and J lost 3, with 14 bases in between. The CDR3 length is 15 residues. The CDR3 protein is CATSFAVNSYNEQFF. In DNA form, the CDR3 reads TGTGCCACCAGCTTTGCGGTGAACAGCTACAATGAGCAGTTCTTC. Based on the CDR3 plus reference TRBV15 and TRBJ2-1, the full variable domain is DAMVIQNPRYQVTQFGKPVTLSCSQTLNHNVMYWYQQKSSQAPKLLFHYYDKDFNNEADTPDNFQSRRPNTSFCFLDIRSPGLGDTAMYLCATSFAVNSYNEQFFGPGTRLTVL.

The rearrangement joins TRBV7-3 to TRBJ1-2, with 9 nucleotides matching TRBD1. Germline CDR1 SGHTA, CDR2 FQGTGA. V shed 2 bases, J shed 6 bases, and the junction held 1 base outside the gene matches. The CDR3 has 13 amino acids. The CDR3 is CASSLRDRDGYTF. In DNA, the CDR3 is TGTGCCAGCAGCTTACGGGACAGGGATGGCTACACCTTC.

In its sample, this clone was seen a few times. The chain is built from TRBV7-2 and TRBJ1-2, with TRBD1 identical over 7 bases. Germline trimming cut 5 bases from V and 3 bases from J; bases unmatched to any gene: 6. Per germline, CDR1 SGHTA and CDR2 FQGNSA. The length of the CDR3 is 14 residues. This chain's CDR3 is CASSNTGVDYGYTF. CDR3 nucleotide sequence: TGTGCCAGCAGCAATACAGGGGTGGACTATGGCTACACCTTC.

V and J are TRBV19 and TRBJ1-4; D remains ambiguous. The V end lost 8 bases, the J end lost 6 bases, and 16 bases lay between the germline ends. Germline V gives CDR1 LNHDA, CDR2 SQIVND (reference sequence). The CDR3 runs 14 residues. The CDR3 coding sequence is TGTGCCAGTTCTGATCGGGGAGGAGATGAAAAACTGTTTTTT. This gives the protein CASSDRGGDEKLFF.

There are a few counts of this clone. V and J are TRBV29-1 and TRBJ1-1, with D possibly being TRBD1 (5 bases). The CDR3 runs to 12 residues. Germline CDR1 SQVTM, CDR2 ANQGSEA. V lost 2 bases and J lost 6, with 10 bases in between. The DNA for the CDR3 is TGCAGCGTTGAATGGTCGGGGGCTGAAGCTTTCTTT. Its translation: CSVEWSGAEAFF.

The CDR3 reads CASSLGQGAGEAFF. The DNA for the CDR3 is TGTGCCAGCAGCCTGGGACAGGGGGCTGGTGAAGCTTTCTTT. The chain carries TRBV7-9 and TRBJ1-1, with 12 bases that match TRBD1. The V gene end was trimmed by 5 bases and the J gene end by 7 bases; junction bases not matched to a gene: 5. The CDR3 covers 14 residues. CDR1 and CDR2 (germline): SEHNR, FQNEAQ (reference sequence).

DNA of the CDR3: TGCGCCAGCAGCTTGGCTAGCGGGGGGTACCTCGGCGAGCAGTACTTC. It is translated as CASSLASGGYLGEQYF. The J gene is TRBJ2-7, the V gene TRBV5-1; TRBD2 aligns across 11 bases. J was trimmed by 6 bases and V by 0 bases; bases with no gene match: 8. Per the germline V gene, CDR1 is SGHRS and CDR2 is YFSETQ. The CDR3 has 16 residues.

This chain uses TRBV5-5 with TRBJ1-2; D not certain. Trimming removed 2 bases from V and 8 bases from J, with 19 bases in between. Germline CDR1 SGHKS, CDR2 YYEKEE (reference sequence). The CDR3 runs to 15 residues. CDR3 amino acids: CASSFITSTHGGYTF. The DNA of the CDR3 is TGTGCCAGCAGCTTTATAACCAGTACACACGGGGGCTACACCTTC.

This chain connects TRBV7-9 to TRBJ1-1; D remains unclear. The germline V and J ends were trimmed by 3 bases and 3 bases, with 11 bases remaining between them. The germline CDR1 and CDR2 sequences are SEHNR and FQNEAQ (reference sequence). CDR3 length equals 14 residues. The CDR3 reads CASSFGSLYTEAFF. The CDR3 nucleotides read TGTGCCAGCAGCTTTGGTTCTTTGTACACTGAAGCTTTCTTT.

In its sample, this clone was seen a few times. The J gene is TRBJ1-1, the V gene TRBV29-1; 9 bases match TRBD1. The CDR3 is 13 amino acids. In germline, CDR1 is SQVTM, CDR2 ANQGSEA. After removal of 6 bases from V and 4 bases from J, the junction contained 6 bases not matched to a gene. The CDR3 region is CSVGQGFGTEAFF. The CDR3 DNA sequence: TGCAGCGTGGGACAGGGTTTTGGCACTGAAGCTTTCTTT.

The rearrangement joins TRBV6-1 to TRBJ1-1; 7 nucleotides align to TRBD1. The germline CDR1 and CDR2 sequences are MNHNS and SASEGT. CDR3 length equals 13 residues. With 10 bases clipped from V and 0 bases from J, the junction kept 5 bases outside the gene matches. The CDR3 loop is CAIWTGLNTEAFF. Written as DNA, the CDR3 is TGTGCCATCTGGACAGGCTTGAACACTGAAGCTTTCTTT.

This chain uses TRBV18 with TRBJ2-3; D call uncertain. This CDR3 region has 13 residues. Germline-derived CDR1 and CDR2 are KGHSH and LQKENI. V was trimmed by 3 bases and J by 4 bases, leaving 8 bases between them. CDR3 in DNA: TGTGCCAGCTCACCCGGGTTGGCAGATACGCAGTATTTT. Residues: CASSPGLADTQYF. Combining the CDR3 with reference TRBV18 and TRBJ2-3 gives the whole variable domain NAGVMQNPRHLVRRRGQEARLRCSPMKGHSHVYWYRQLPEEGLKFMVYLQKENIIDESGMPKERFSAEFPKEGPSILRIQQVVRGDSAAYFCASSPGLADTQYFGPGTRLTVL.

The gene calls are TRBV7-9 and TRBJ1-2; the D gene is possibly TRBD1 (6 bases). This CDR3 comprises 13 residues. The germline V gene encodes CDR1 SEHNR and CDR2 FQNEAQ (reference sequence). The V gene lost 4 bases and the J gene lost 6 bases, with 12 bases spanning the gap. CDR3 DNA: TGTGCCAGCAGCTCTCTCCCAGGGGATGGCTACACCTTC. Protein sequence: CASSSLPGDGYTF.

The chain carries TRBV5-1 and TRBJ2-3; TRBD2 matches 9 bases. This CDR3 has 15 residues. The germline V gene encodes CDR1 SGHRS and CDR2 YFSETQ. V shed 7 bases, J shed 3 bases, and the junction held 9 bases outside the gene matches. CDR3 amino acids: CASVPLAGRTDTQYF. The CDR3 nucleotides read TGCGCCAGCGTACCTCTAGCGGGGCGAACAGATACGCAGTATTTT.

The chain has TRBV6-1 and TRBJ2-6; possibly TRBD1 or TRBD2 for D (6 bases each). V shed 6 bases and J shed 2 bases, with 8 bases lying between them. The CDR3 loop spans 14 amino acids. The germline V gene has CDR1 MNHNS and CDR2 SASEGT. The CDR3 sequence: CASSGGAGANVLTF. In DNA form, the CDR3 reads TGTGCCAGCAGCGGGGGCGCTGGGGCCAACGTCCTGACTTTC.

This chain links TRBV6-6 with TRBJ2-1; perhaps TRBD2 as D (5 bases). The V gene lost 6 bases and the J gene lost 7 bases, with 10 bases spanning the gap. This CDR3 contains 12 residues. Germline loops: CDR1 MNHNY, CDR2 SVGAGI (reference sequence). Here the CDR3 DNA reads TGTGCCAGCAGCGGAGGCGGGAATGAGCAGTTCTTC. This codes for CASSGGGNEQFF.

This clone was observed once. The genes are TRBV9 and TRBJ1-5; perhaps TRBD1 as D (5 bases). Germline loops: CDR1 SGDLS, CDR2 YYNGEE. V was cut by 0 bases and J by 6 bases, with 7 bases left in between. The CDR3 length is 13 residues. CDR3 amino acids: CASSVGGSQPQHF. CDR3 nucleotides: TGTGCCAGCAGCGTAGGGGGGAGTCAGCCCCAGCATTTT.

V usage is TRBV7-6 and J usage is TRBJ2-2; no clear D. CDR1 is SGHVS and CDR2 is FNYEAQ in the germline V gene. Trimming removed 2 bases from V and 0 bases from J, with 13 bases in between. The CDR3 is 17 amino acids. CDR3 region: CASSLHPAGANTGELFF. The CDR3 DNA reads as TGTGCCAGCAGCTTACATCCCGCAGGCGCGAACACCGGGGAGCTGTTTTTT.

The rearrangement uses TRBV6-1 and TRBJ1-1, with unresolved D. The germline V gene has CDR1 MNHNS and CDR2 SASEGT. Trimming shortened V by 3 bases and J by 2 bases, and 7 bases separated the two germline ends. The length of the CDR3 is 13 residues. CDR3 protein: CASSESFNTEAFF. DNA for the CDR3: TGTGCCAGCAGTGAGAGTTTCAACACTGAAGCTTTCTTT.

V and J are TRBV5-1 and TRBJ1-3; TRBD1 might be the D (5 bases). CDR1 is SGHRS, CDR2 YFSETQ, per germline. V lost 0 bases and J 2 bases, leaving 9 bases between the germline ends. CDR3 size: 15 residues. The CDR3 loop is CASSLGGTTGNTIYF. For the CDR3, the DNA is TGCGCCAGCAGCTTGGGGGGGACTACTGGAAACACCATATATTTT.

The chain combines TRBV6-6 with TRBJ2-7, with unresolved D. The CDR3 is 14 residues long. Germline CDR1 is MNHNY and CDR2 is SVGAGI (reference sequence). The V end lost 6 bases, the J end lost 0 bases, and 12 bases lay between the germline ends. As DNA, the CDR3 is TGTGCCAGCAGCCCAGCCCGGGCCTCCTACGAGCAGTACTTC. It encodes CASSPARASYEQYF.

This chain links TRBV19 with TRBJ1-2, with TRBD1 matching 10 bases. The J segment lost 4 bases and the V segment lost 5 bases, leaving 4 bases of the junction unmatched. The CDR3 is 14 amino acids. Germline V CDR1 and CDR2: LNHDA, SQIVND (reference sequence). In DNA form, the CDR3 reads TGTGCCAGTAGTGGACAGGGGGTAAGCTATGGCTACACCTTC. Its protein is CASSGQGVSYGYTF.

The gene calls are TRBV7-3 and TRBJ2-1; maybe TRBD2 (5 bases). V dropped 0 bases and J dropped 3 bases, with 9 bases sitting between them. The CDR3 is made up of 15 amino acids. CDR1 and CDR2 from the germline V gene are SGHTA and FQGTGA. Here the CDR3 DNA reads TGTGCCAGCAGCTTAACTAGGGAGTTCTACAATGAGCAGTTCTTC. Amino acids: CASSLTREFYNEQFF.

This chain uses TRBV7-9 with TRBJ2-7; 7 bases fit TRBD1. Trimming removed 10 bases from V and 5 bases from J; junction bases left unmatched: 14. Germline-derived CDR1 and CDR2 are SEHNR and FQNEAQ (reference sequence). The CDR3 is 14 residues long. The DNA for the CDR3 is TGTGCCATTTCTATCACGACAGGGTCTGACGAGCAGTACTTC. It is translated as CAISITTGSDEQYF.

CDR3 protein: CASSIGRENGYTF. The CDR3 nucleotides read TGTGCCAGTAGTATCGGCAGGGAGAATGGCTACACCTTC. This chain joins TRBV19 and TRBJ1-2; maybe TRBD1 (5 bases). Germline V gives CDR1 LNHDA, CDR2 SQIVND (reference sequence). The CDR3 runs to 13 residues. Deletions cut 3 bases from V and 6 bases from J, with 11 bases between. Based on the CDR3 plus reference TRBV19 and TRBJ1-2, the full variable domain is DGGITQSPKYLFRKEGQNVTLSCEQNLNHDAMYWYRQDPGQGLRLIYYSQIVNDFQKGDIAEGYSVSREKKESFPLTVTSAQKNPTAFYLCASSIGRENGYTFGSGTRLTVV.

The V gene is TRBV14, the J gene TRBJ2-7; possible D gene TRBD1, 8 bases. V was shortened by 5 bases and J by 6 bases, with 14 bases between the two germline ends. The germline CDR1 and CDR2 sequences are SGHDN and FVKESK. This CDR3 is built from 13 residues. In DNA form, the CDR3 reads TGTGCCAGCAGCTACAACAGGGGGGGCGAGCAGTACTTC. Its translation is CASSYNRGGEQYF.

The gene calls are TRBV6-4 and TRBJ2-7; 8 bases align to TRBD1. CDR1 MRHNA and CDR2 SNTAGT come from the germline V gene. V lost 4 bases, J lost 0 bases, and 2 bases stayed unmatched. The CDR3 sequence is 14 residues long. This CDR3 is CASSGQGHSYEQYF. Here the CDR3 DNA reads TGTGCCAGCAGTGGACAGGGGCACTCCTACGAGCAGTACTTC.

The sample holds one count of this clone. The J gene is TRBJ2-5, the V gene TRBV7-9, with D unresolved. The CDR3 length is 16 residues. From germline, CDR1 is SEHNR and CDR2 FQNEAQ (reference sequence). V lost 2 bases to trimming and J lost 5 bases, with 18 bases between them. CDR3: CASSLSPNRHRETQYF. For the CDR3, the DNA is TGTGCCAGCAGCTTATCACCGAACCGCCATCGGGAGACCCAGTACTTC.